This paragraph reports one T cell receptor beta chain. It lacks a known antigen. There are no base qualities to consult, and no much larger clone falls within one base. The entry originates in a study of blood T cell repertoires in COVID-19 (dated by TCRdb to about 2020). With respect to the entire study: Samples covering the acute and convalescent phases of COVID-19 were provided by collaborators in the United States, Italy and Spain. The material from the prospective study consisted of cDNA or gDNA derived from T cells, B-cell-depleted T cells, or PBMCs. The dataset comprised deeply sampled blood TCRbeta repertoires from subjects exposed to, actively infected with, or recovered from COVID-19. A freely available public database, intended as a resource for researchers studying the immune response to SARS-CoV-2, is where the repertoires were released. The samples were drawn from the first 160 participants of the ongoing ImmuneRACE study and from some 1,300 subjects provided by 6 global collaborators. The sample metadata nearly always contained a de-identified subject ID, COVID-19 status, age in years and sex. Where available, HLA class I and class II types were taken from metadata supplied by the sample provider and were not determined by assay-based typing. What the study reported, not specific to this receptor: How much clinical and demographic metadata was included differed by source and by participant, and the metadata was provided uncurated.

TCRbeta CDR3 regions were amplified from genomic DNA by means of the immunoSEQ Assay, a bias-controlled multiplex PCR. On the study's bioinformatics: Nucleated cell counts per sample were estimated from amplification of reference gene primers within the assay. To quantify the absolute abundance of each unique TCRbeta CDR3 rearrangement, sequence reads were collapsed and filtered. For each sample, productive Simpson clonality was calculated as the square root of Simpson's diversity index over productive rearrangements. TCRdb carries this immuneACCESS record with in-frame sequences only. Its versions omit some clonotypes, under half of them owing to an unresolved V gene in the studies checked, with the rest unexplained. Clone size and V and J calls were adopted from that table, with D and trimming inferred from the DNA. Here the sample has tens of thousands of clones; 85% to 90% occur a single time. Approximately 10% of the sample comes from the top ten.

Collaborating institutions collected whole blood in K2EDTA tubes following their own protocols. Collaborator samples were shipped for TCRbeta analysis as frozen whole blood, isolated PBMCs, or DNA extracted from either sample type. Germline trimming amounts to 4 bases on V and 5 bases on J, with 7 as the count of junction bases outside the gene matches. From its cysteine to its phenylalanine, the CDR3 spans 15 amino acids. Here the CDR3 DNA is all that survives: 45 bases in frame from base 1. Reading the germline V gene (reference sequence) gives CDR1 SEHNR and CDR2 FQNEAQ. Sequencing used peripheral blood. The sequence derives from a man in his sixties or seventies with active or convalescent COVID-19. The rearranged chain carries TRBV7-9 and TRBJ1-1, and TRBD1 aligns with 10 junction nucleotides. The CDR3 in this case is CASSSRTGGSTEAFF. Here is the DNA: TGTGCCAGCAGCTCCCGGACAGGGGGAAGTACTGAAGCTTTCTTT.